This T cell receptor beta chain was recorded in a study of glioma-infiltrating T cells after dendritic cell vaccination. Study background: Patients received autologous tumor lysate-pulsed dendritic cell vaccination between about 2003 and 2013. The vaccine used monocyte-derived dendritic cells pulsed overnight with autologous tumor lysate.

None of the glioblastoma patients had an isocitrate dehydrogenase mutation. Blood PBMC samples: pre-vaccination, two weeks post third vaccination, and at tumor progression. This clone was counted a single time. Germline CDR1 is SGHAT and CDR2 is FQNNGV. The CDR3 has 12 residues. Trimming removed 2 bases from V and 3 bases from J, with 5 bases in between. The repertoire was sequenced with immunoSEQ multiplex PCR; TCRdb's copy has only in-frame clones and lacks some. This table holds nearly 85,000 clones, over 85% found once. The source was blood, collected before dendritic cell vaccination. V and J are TRBV11-2 and TRBJ2-7; D may be TRBD1 (5 bases). The clonotype was recovered from a human donor with glioblastoma. The CDR3 sequence is CASSLQGYEQYF. The CDR3 region has the DNA TGTGCCAGCAGCTTACAGGGCTACGAGCAGTACTTC.